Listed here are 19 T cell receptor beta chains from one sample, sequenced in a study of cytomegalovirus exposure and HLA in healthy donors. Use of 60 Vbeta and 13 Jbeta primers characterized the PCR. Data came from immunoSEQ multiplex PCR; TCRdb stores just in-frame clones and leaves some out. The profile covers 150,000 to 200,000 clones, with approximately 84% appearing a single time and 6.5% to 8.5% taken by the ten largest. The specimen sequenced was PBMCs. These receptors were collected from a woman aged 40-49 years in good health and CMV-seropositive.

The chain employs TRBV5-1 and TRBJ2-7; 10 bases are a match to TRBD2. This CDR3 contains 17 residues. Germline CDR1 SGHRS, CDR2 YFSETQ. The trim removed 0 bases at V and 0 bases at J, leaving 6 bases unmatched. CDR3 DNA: TGCGCCAGCAGCTTGGGGACTAGCGGAGGTACCTCCTACGAGCAGTACTTC. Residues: CASSLGTSGGTSYEQYF.

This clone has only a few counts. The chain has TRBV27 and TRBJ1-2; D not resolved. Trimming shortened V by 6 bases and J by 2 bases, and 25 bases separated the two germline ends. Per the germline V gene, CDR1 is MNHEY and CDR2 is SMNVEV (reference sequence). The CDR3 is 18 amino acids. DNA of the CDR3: TGTGCCAGCAGCTCTATCGGCGGGGAGACGGGCCCAAACTATGGCTACACCTTC. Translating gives CASSSIGGETGPNYGYTF.

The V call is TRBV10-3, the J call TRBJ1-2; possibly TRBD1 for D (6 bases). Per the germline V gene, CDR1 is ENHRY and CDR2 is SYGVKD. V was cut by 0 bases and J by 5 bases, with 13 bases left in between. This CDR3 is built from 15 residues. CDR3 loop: CAISESMGAAYGYTF. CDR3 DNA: TGTGCCATCAGTGAGTCTATGGGGGCAGCATATGGCTACACCTTC.

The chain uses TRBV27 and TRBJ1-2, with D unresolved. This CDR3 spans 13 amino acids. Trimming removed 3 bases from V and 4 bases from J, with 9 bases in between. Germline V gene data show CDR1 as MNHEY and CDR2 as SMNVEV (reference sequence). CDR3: CASSLRPFYGYTF. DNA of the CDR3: TGTGCCAGCAGTTTGAGGCCTTTCTATGGCTACACCTTC.

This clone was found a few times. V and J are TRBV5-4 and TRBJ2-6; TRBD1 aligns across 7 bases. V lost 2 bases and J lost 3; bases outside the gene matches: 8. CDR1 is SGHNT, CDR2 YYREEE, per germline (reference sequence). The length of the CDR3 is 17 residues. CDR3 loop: CASSFGRGLFGANVLTF. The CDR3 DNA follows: TGTGCCAGCAGCTTCGGCAGGGGGTTATTTGGGGCCAACGTCCTGACTTTC.

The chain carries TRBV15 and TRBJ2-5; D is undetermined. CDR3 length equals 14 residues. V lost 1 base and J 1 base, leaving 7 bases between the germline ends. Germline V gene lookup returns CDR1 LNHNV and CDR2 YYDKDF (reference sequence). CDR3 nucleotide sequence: TGTGCCACCAGCAGAGGAGGTCCCCAAGAGACCCAGTACTTC. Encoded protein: CATSRGGPQETQYF.

The CDR3 loop is CASSISGDREQYF. The CDR3 nucleotides read TGTGCCAGTAGTATTAGCGGGGACAGAGAGCAGTACTTC. The chain joins TRBV19 to TRBJ2-7; tentative D call: TRBD2 (8 bases). This CDR3 has 13 residues. Trimming removed 3 bases from V and 7 bases from J, with 13 bases in between. Germline V gene sequence: CDR1 LNHDA, CDR2 SQIVND (reference sequence).

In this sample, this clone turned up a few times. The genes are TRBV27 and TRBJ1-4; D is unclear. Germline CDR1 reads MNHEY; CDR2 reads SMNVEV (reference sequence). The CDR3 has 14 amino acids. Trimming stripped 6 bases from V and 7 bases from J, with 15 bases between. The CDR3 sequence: CASRSDFRGEKLFF. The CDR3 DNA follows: TGTGCCAGCAGATCGGACTTCCGGGGTGAAAAACTGTTTTTT.

The CDR3, as DNA: TGTGCCAGCAGTGATCCCCGGGGGAGCTCCTACGAGCAGTACTTC. As protein: CASSDPRGSSYEQYF. The J gene is TRBJ2-7, the V gene TRBV6-1; D is possibly TRBD2 (6 bases). This CDR3 has 15 residues. From germline, CDR1 is MNHNS and CDR2 SASEGT. Trimming cost V 3 bases and J 0 bases, with 12 bases left between them.

The chain's CDR3 is CASSKGGGSNYGYTF. The CDR3 coding sequence is TGTGCCAGCAGCAAGGGGGGGGGATCGAACTATGGCTACACCTTC. The chain recombines TRBV21-1 with TRBJ1-2. TRBV21-1 is a listed pseudogene. The CDR3 has 15 residues.

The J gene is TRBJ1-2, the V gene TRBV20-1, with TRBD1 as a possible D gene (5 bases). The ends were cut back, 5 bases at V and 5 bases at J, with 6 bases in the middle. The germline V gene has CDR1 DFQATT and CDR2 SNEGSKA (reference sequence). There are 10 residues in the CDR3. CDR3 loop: CSAGAYGYTF. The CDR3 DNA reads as TGCAGTGCTGGGGCGTATGGCTACACCTTC.

The CDR3 region has the DNA TGTGCCAGCAGCGCGGGACAGGGAGTATGGAATGAGCAGTTCTTC. Amino acids: CASSAGQGVWNEQFF. This chain connects TRBV5-6 to TRBJ2-1; TRBD1 matches at 9 bases. This CDR3 contains 15 residues. Trimming removed 4 bases from V and 7 bases from J; junction bases left unmatched: 9. Germline V lookup: CDR1 SGHDT, CDR2 YYEEEE.

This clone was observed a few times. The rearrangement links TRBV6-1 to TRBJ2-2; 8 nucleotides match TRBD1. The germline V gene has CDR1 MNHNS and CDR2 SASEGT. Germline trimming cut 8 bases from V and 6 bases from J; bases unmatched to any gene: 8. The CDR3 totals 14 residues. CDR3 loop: CASVGQGMAGELFF. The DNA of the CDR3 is TGTGCCAGCGTAGGACAGGGCATGGCCGGGGAGCTGTTTTTT.

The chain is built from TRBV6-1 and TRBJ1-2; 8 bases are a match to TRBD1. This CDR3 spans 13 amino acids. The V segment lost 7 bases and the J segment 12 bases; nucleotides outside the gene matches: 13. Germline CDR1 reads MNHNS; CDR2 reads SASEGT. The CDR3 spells CASTNPGTGANTF. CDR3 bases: TGTGCCAGCACTAACCCCGGGACAGGTGCTAACACCTTC.

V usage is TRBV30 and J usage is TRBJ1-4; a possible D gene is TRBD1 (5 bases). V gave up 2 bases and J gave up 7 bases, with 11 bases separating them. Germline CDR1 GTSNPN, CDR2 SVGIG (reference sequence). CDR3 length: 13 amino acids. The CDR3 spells CAWSIGRGEKLFF. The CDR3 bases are TGTGCCTGGAGTATAGGGAGGGGTGAAAAACTGTTTTTT.

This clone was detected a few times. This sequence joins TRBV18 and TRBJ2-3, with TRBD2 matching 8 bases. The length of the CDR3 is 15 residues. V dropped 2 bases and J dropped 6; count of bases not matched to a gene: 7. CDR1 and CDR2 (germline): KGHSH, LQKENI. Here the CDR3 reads CASSPSSGGVDTQYF. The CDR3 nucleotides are TGTGCCAGCTCACCATCCAGCGGGGGCGTGGATACGCAGTATTTT. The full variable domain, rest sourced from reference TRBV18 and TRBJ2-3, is NAGVMQNPRHLVRRRGQEARLRCSPMKGHSHVYWYRQLPEEGLKFMVYLQKENIIDESGMPKERFSAEFPKEGPSILRIQQVVRGDSAAYFCASSPSSGGVDTQYFGPGTRLTVL.

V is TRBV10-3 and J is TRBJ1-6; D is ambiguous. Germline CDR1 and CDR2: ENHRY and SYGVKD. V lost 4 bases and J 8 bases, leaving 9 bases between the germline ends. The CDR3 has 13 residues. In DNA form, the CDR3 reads TGTGCCATCAGTGGAGACGGGGATTCACCCCTCCACTTT. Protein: CAISGDGDSPLHF.

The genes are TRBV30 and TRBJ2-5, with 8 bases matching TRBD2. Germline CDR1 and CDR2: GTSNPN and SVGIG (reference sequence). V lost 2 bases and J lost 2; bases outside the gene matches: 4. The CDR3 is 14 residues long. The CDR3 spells CAWSPGLGQETQYF. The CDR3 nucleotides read TGTGCCTGGAGTCCGGGACTAGGGCAAGAGACCCAGTACTTC.

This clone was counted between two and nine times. CDR3 nucleotides: TGTGCCAGCAGGCCCGACAGGGGCGAATACTCTGGAAACACCATATATTTT. It encodes CASRPDRGEYSGNTIYF. The chain combines TRBV28 with TRBJ1-3; TRBD1 matches 8 bases. Germline V gene lookup returns CDR1 MDHEN and CDR2 SYDVKM. The CDR3 covers 17 residues. After removal of 6 bases from V and 0 bases from J, the junction contained 10 bases not matched to a gene.